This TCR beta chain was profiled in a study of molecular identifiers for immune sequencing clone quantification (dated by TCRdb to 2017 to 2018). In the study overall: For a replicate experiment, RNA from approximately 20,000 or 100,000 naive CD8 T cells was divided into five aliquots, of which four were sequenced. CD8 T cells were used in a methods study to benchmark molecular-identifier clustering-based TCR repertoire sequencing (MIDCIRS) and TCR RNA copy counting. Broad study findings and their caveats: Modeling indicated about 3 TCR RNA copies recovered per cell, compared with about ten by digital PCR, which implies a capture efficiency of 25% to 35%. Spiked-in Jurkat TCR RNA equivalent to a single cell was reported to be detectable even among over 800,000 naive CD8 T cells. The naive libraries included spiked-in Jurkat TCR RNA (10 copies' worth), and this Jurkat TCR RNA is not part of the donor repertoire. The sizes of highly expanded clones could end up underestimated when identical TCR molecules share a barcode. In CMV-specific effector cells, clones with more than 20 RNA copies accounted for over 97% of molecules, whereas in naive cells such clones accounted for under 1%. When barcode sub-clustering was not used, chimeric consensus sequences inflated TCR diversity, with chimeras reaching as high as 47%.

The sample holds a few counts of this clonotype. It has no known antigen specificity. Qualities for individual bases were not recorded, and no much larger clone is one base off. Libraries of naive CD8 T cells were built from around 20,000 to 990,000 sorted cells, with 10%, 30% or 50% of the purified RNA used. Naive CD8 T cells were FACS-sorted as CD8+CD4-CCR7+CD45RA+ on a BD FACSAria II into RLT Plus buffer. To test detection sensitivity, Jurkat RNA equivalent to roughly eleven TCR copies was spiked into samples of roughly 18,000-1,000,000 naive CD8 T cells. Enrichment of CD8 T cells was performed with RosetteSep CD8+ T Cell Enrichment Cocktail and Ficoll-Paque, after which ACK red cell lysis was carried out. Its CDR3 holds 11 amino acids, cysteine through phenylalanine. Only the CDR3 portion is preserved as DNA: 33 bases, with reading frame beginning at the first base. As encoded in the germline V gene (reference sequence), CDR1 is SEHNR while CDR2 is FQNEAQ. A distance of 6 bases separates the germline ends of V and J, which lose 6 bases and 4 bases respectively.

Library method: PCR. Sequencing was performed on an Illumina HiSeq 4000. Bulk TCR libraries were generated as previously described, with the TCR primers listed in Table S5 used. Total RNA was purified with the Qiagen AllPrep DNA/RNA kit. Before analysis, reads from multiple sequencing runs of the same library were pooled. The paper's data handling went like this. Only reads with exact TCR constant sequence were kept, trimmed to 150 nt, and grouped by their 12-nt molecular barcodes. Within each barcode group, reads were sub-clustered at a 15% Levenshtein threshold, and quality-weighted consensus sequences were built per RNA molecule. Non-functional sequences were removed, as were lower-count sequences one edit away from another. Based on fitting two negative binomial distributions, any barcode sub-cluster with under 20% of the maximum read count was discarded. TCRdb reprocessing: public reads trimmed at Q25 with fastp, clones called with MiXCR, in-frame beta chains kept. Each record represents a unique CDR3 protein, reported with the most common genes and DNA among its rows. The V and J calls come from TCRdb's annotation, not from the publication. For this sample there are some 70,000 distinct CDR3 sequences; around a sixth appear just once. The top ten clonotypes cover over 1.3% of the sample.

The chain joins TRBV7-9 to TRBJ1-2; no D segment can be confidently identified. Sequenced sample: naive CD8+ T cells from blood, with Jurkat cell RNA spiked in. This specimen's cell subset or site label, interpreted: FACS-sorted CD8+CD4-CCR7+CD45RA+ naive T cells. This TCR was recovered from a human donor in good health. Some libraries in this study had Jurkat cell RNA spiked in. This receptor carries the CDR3 CASRDGYGYTF. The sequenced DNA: TGTGCCAGCAGGGACGGCTATGGCTACACCTTC.